The entry below gives a single T cell receptor beta chain sequence along with its context. Its antigen remains unidentified. One junction end does not reproduce the germline sequence, and a read error may be involved. CDR1 and CDR2, looked up from the germline V gene, are MGHDK and SYGVNS. The CDR3 has 21 amino acids, counting the end cysteine and phenylalanine. Just CDR3 DNA is preserved here, 63 bases in frame from base 1. This sample is drawn from a study of breast tumors, draining lymph nodes, adjacent tissues (dated by TCRdb to 2016 to 2018). Background for the entire study: Breast cancer patients provided tumor, adjacent nontumor tissue and axillary lymph nodes, and the study compared the TCR beta repertoires across these three sources. In human breast cancer, the study set out to evaluate how tumor, surrounding tissue and draining lymph node repertoires relate to one another and whether T cells may move between these sites.

Lymph node samples were obtained from the axillary draining lymph nodes of breast cancer patients. Sequenced on an Illumina HiSeq 2000. TCR beta chain libraries were generated by multiplex PCR amplification. High-throughput sequencing was used to analyze the amplified TCR beta chain products. TCRdb applied fastp at Q25 and MiXCR to the public reads, then kept only in-frame beta chains. Rows with a matching CDR3 protein are joined into one entry that keeps the most common DNA and genes. In all, the sample holds under 250,000 distinct CDR3 sequences, and about 34% of those were seen once. About 1.4% of the sample is held by the ten biggest clonotypes. Overall study outcomes, separate from this receptor: The conclusion that tumor T cells originate in lymph nodes was presented as consistent with a hypothesis rather than as directly demonstrated. Tumor T-cell repertoires showed less diversity than lymph node repertoires and more diversity than nontumor tissue repertoires, and tumor T-cell repertoires showed preferential V and J gene usage. Tumor and nontumor tissue repertoires were significantly more similar in luminal-like than in basal-like breast cancer. A scenario in which most tumor T cells derive from the lymph node and then expand within tumor tissue was judged to be consistent with the data.

What was sequenced was axillary lymph node tissue. This TCR was sampled from a female donor with breast cancer. Some clones in this sample may be carry-over from other donors' samples. The V and J genes are TRBV25-1 and TRBJ2-7; TRBD2 matches 10 bases in the middle. The bases are TGTGCCAGCAGTGCTAGAGGGATGGCAGGGTCCGGACTAGCGGAGCCCTACGGGCAGTACTTC. This sequence encodes CASSARGMAGSGLAEPYGQYF.